This section outlines one T cell receptor (beta chain) sequence together with its context. Its antigen remains unknown. The germline V gene has CDR1 ENHRY and CDR2 SYGVKD. This CDR3 region has 13 residues. V was trimmed by 3 bases and J by 5 bases, leaving 7 bases between them. The table came from immunoSEQ multiplex PCR; TCRdb's copy has only in-frame clones and leaves some out. The profile shows about 25,000 clones, more than 85% of them singletons. The source of the sample is a study of T cells in localized non-small cell lung cancer. Overall study findings and caveats: Median detection of top 100 tumor clones in adjacent lung was 55 to 60 clones.

V is TRBV10-3 and J is TRBJ1-4, with D tentatively TRBD1 (5 bases). This material consisted of peripheral blood, taken before any cancer treatment. This receptor was identified in a woman aged 40-75 years with stage I lung adenocarcinoma. The CDR3 loop reads CAISEQENEKLFF. The DNA of the CDR3 is TGTGCCATCAGTGAACAGGAGAATGAAAAACTGTTTTTT.